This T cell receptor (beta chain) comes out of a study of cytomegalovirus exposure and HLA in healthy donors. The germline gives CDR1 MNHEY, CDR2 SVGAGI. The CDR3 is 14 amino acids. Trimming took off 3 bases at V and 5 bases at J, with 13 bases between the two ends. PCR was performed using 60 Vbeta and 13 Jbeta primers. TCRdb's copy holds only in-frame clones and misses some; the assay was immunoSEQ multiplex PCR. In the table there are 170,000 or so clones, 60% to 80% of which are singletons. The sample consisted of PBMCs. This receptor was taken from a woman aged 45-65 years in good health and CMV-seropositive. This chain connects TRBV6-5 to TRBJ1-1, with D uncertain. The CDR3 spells CASSYNSPVTEAFF. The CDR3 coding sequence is TGTGCCAGCAGTTATAATTCCCCGGTGACTGAAGCTTTCTTT.